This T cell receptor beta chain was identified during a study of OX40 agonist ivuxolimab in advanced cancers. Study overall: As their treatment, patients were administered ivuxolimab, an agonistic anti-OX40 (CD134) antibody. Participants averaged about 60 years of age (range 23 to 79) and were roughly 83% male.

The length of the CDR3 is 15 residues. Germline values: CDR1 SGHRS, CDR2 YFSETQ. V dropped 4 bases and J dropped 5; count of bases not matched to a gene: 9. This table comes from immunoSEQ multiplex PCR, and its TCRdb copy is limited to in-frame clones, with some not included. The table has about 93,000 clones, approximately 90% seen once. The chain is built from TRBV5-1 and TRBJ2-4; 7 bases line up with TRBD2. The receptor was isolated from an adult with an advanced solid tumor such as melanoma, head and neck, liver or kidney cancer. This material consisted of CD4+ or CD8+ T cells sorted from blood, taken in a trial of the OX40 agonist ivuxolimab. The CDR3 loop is CASSPLVGGENIQYF. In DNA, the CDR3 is TGCGCCAGCAGCCCCCTCGTGGGGGGGGAAAACATTCAGTACTTC.